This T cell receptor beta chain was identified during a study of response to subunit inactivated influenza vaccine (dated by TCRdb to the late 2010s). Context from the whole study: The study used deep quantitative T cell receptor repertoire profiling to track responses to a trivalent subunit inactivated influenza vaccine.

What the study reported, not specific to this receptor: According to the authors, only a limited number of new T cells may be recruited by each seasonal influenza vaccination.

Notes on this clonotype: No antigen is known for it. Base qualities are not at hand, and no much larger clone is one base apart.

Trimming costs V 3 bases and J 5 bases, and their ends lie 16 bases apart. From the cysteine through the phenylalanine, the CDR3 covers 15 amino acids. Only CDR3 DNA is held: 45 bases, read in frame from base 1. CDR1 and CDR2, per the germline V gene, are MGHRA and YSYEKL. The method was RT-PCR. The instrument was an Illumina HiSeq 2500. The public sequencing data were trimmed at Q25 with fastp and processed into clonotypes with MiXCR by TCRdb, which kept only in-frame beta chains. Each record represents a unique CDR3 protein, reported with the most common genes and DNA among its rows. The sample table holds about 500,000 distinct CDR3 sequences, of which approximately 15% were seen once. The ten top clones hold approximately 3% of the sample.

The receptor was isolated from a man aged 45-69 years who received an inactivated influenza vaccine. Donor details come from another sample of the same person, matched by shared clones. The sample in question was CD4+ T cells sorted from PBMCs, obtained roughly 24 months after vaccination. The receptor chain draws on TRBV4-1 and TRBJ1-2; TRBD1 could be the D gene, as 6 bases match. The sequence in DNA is TGCGCCAGCAGCCACCCCCCGGGGGGCGCATATGGCTACACCTTC. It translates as CASSHPPGGAYGYTF.